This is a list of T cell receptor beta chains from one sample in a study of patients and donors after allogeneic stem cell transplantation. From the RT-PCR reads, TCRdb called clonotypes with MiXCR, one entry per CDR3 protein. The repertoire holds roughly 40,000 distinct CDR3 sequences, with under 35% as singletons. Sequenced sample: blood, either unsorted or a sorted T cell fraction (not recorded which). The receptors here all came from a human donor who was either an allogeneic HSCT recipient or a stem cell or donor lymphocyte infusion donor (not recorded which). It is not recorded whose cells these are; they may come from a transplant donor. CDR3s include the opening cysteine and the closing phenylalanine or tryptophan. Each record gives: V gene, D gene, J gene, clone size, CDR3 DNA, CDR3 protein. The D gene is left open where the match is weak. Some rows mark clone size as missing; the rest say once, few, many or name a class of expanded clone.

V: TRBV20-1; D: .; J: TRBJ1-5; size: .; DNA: TGCAGTGCTAGCCCACCCCTGGGGCTGGGTCAGCCCCAGCATTTT; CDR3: CSASPPLGLGQPQHF
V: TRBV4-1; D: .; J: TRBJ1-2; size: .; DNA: TGCGCCAGCAGCCAAGAATGGCTTCCCGCCGGCTACACCTTC; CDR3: CASSQEWLPAGYTF
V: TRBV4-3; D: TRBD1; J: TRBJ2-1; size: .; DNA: TGCGCCAGCAGCCAGCGACAGGGGAACGAGCAGTTCTTC; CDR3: CASSQRQGNEQFF
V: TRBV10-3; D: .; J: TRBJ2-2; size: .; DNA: TGTGCCATCAAACAGGGAGGTACCGGGGAGCTGTTTTTT; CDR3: CAIKQGGTGELFF
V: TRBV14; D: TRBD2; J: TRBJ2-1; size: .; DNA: TGTGCCAGCAGCCGGGTACTAGCGGCAGGACGGAACGAGCAGTTCTTC; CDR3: CASSRVLAAGRNEQFF
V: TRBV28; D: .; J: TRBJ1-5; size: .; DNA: TGTGCCAGCAGGAACAGGGCTAAGCAGCCCCAGCATTTT; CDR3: CASRNRAKQPQHF
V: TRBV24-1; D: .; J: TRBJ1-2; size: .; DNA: TGTGCCACCAGTGACTCTGACAGGAACTATGGCTACACCTTC; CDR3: CATSDSDRNYGYTF
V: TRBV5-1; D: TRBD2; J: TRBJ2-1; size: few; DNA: TGCGCCAGCAGCTTGAACCCGCTAGCGGGACTTTTCTTC; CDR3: CASSLNPLAGLFF
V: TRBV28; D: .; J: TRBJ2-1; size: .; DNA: TGTGCCAGCGCCGGCGGGCCGACCTACAATGAGCAGTTCTTC; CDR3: CASAGGPTYNEQFF
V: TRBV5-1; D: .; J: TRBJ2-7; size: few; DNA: TGCGCCAGCAGCTCATACAGGGCGCACTCCTACGAGCAGTACTTC; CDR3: CASSSYRAHSYEQYF